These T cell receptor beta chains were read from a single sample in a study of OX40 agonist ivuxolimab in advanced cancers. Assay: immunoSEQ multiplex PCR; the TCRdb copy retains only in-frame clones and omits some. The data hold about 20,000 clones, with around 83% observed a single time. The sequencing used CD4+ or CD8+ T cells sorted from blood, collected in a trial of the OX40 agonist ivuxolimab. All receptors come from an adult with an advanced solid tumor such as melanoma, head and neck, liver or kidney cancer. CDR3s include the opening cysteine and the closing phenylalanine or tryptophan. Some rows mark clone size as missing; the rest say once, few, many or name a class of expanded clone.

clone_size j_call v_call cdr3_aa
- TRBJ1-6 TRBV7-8 CASSLVGTGSYNSPLHF
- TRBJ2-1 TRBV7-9 CASSLTGTSSYNEQFF
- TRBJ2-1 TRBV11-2 CASSLDRGSGSSYNEQFF
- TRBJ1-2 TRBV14 CASGPGDGYTF
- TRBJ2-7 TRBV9 CASSVATGGTTYEQYF
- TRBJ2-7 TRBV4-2 CASSQGSSGVSYEQYF
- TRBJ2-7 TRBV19 CASSIAPYYEQYF
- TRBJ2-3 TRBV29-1 CSVERTGRADTQYF
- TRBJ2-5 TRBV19 CASSPEGFTKETQYF
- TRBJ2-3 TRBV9 CASSVDSPSTDTQYF
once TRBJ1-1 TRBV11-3 CASSLAGQGVTEAFF
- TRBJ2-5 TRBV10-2 CASSVKETQYF
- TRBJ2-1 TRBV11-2 CASSLSGGPNEQFF
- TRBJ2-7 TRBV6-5 CASSYGSGSYEQYF
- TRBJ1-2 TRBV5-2 CASSPTGGSRNYGYTF
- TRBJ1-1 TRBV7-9 CASSLTEAFF
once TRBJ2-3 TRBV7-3 CASSLGRSTDTQYF
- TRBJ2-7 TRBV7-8 CASSFRGATYEQYF
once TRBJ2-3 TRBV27 CASTGSTDTQYF
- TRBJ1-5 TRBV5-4 CASSSGGAQPQHF
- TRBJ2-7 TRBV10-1 CASSESASGFYEQYF
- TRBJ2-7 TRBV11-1 CASSRSGNRDEQYF
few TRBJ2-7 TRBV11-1 CASSFAGTGRYEQYF
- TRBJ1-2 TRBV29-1 CSVDPGQGNYGYTF
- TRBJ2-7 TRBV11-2 CASSLGGREQYF
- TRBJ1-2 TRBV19 CASSIRAYGYTF
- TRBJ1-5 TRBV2 CASSETGGKQPQHF
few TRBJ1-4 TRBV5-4 CASSFFPPGQRNEKLFF
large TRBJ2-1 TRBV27 CASSLNGQGHSSYNEQFF
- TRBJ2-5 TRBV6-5 CASTLTLGYQETQYF
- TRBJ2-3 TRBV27 CASSFSGDETDTQYF